This entry features one T cell receptor (beta chain) sequence. The antigen remains undetermined. In germline, CDR1 is SGHAT, CDR2 FQNNGV. With V trimmed by 0 bases and J by 10 bases, 3 bases remained unmatched. The CDR3 covers 13 residues. This sample was included in a study of identifying expanded T cells in peripheral blood. Findings and caveats of the study: Differentially abundant clones: 1 to 1.5 between replicates, 15 to 17 at roughly 15 days, around 19 at four.

Collection occurred without any documented infections or immune events in donors. Using immunoSEQ multiplex PCR, the repertoire was profiled, and TCRdb retains in-frame clones only, with some absent. The sample carries 100,000 to 150,000 clones, 86% recorded once. The chain carries TRBV11-2 and TRBJ1-1; 9 bases line up with TRBD1. The sample consisted of blood. The sequence was collected from a person aged 18 to 75 in good health. For the CDR3, the DNA is TGTGCCAGCAGCTTAGACACAGGGGGCTTAGCTTTCTTT. Protein sequence: CASSLDTGGLAFF. Filled out from reference TRBV11-2 and TRBJ1-1, the complete variable domain reads EAGVAQSPRYKIIEKRQSVAFWCNPISGHATLYWYQQILGQGPKLLIQFQNNGVVDDSQLPKDRFSAERLKGVDSTLKIQPAKLEDSAVYLCASSLDTGGLAFFGQGTRLTVV.